This T cell receptor (beta chain) was recorded in a study of T-cell memory formation after mild COVID-19. General study results and limits: Contracting CD8+ clones were enriched in EMRA, CD4+ mainly in CM and EM. Clones contracting day 15 to 85 were balanced CD4/CD8; later expanders leaned CD4+. SARS-CoV-2 specificity was not confirmed for second-wave clones peaking on day 37.

The sample holds many counts of this clonotype. Antigen specificity is unknown. TCRdb ran MiXCR on the 5' RACE reads and lists one entry per CDR3 protein. There are more than 300,000 distinct CDR3 sequences in the sample; 20% to 25% occur only once, and 21% lies in the top ten. There are 16 residues in the CDR3. V shed 3 bases, J shed 5 bases, and the junction held 9 bases outside the gene matches. Germline V gives CDR1 LNHNV, CDR2 YYDKDF (reference sequence). This chain connects TRBV15 to TRBJ2-1, with 8 bases matching TRBD2. The sequencing input was PBMCs or a T cell subset sorted from them (not recorded which). The source of this sequence is a man aged 18 to 35 who had mild COVID-19 (a few samples of this study predate the infection). Cell type and time point are not known. The CDR3 loop reads CATSRARGGSDNEQFF. In DNA form, the CDR3 reads TGTGCCACCAGCAGGGCCCGGGGGGGGTCGGACAATGAGCAGTTCTTC. The whole variable domain, remainder taken from reference TRBV15 and TRBJ2-1, is DAMVIQNPRYQVTQFGKPVTLSCSQTLNHNVMYWYQQKSSQAPKLLFHYYDKDFNNEADTPDNFQSRRPNTSFCFLDIRSPGLGDTAMYLCATSRARGGSDNEQFFGPGTRLTVL.